This T cell receptor (beta chain) is from a study of blood T cell dynamics during melanoma immunotherapy. On the study more broadly: Patients with metastatic melanoma got pembrolizumab or nivolumab-ipilimumab as first-line care.

Overall study results and limits: Unlike progressors, later disease-control patients had W3 repertoires gaining clonality or diversity.

As to this clone: The antigen is unknown.

The method was immunoSEQ multiplex PCR; TCRdb's version includes in-frame clones alone and lacks a portion of them. This table has 8,500 or so clones, roughly 91% appearing once. The time point was: week 3, after first cycle of checkpoint inhibitor. Apart from a couple of fast progressors, RECIST 1.1 response was judged 12 weeks post-infusion. The material was blood, obtained from a patient treated with checkpoint blockade. This TCR was sampled from a human donor with melanoma.

CDR3: CASSLTGLGYEQYF. CDR3 in DNA: TGTGCCAGCAGCCTGACAGGTTTGGGCTACGAGCAGTACTTC. The chain uses TRBV7-9 and TRBJ2-7; a weak D match, TRBD1 (6 bases). Trimming shortened V by 5 bases and J by 3 bases, and 14 bases separated the two germline ends. The germline gives CDR1 SEHNR, CDR2 FQNEAQ (reference sequence). CDR3 length: 14 amino acids.